This T cell receptor beta chain stems from a study of cytomegalovirus exposure and HLA in healthy donors. Study at large: A prior study identified 120 million or so unique TCR beta sequences from 200 million or so T cells. Study observations and caveats: One variant, a missense change in DCLRE1C, was linked in a later analysis to TCR beta V- and J-gene trimming. The authors judged a highly shared variant cluster likely a sequencing artifact.

PCR involved 60 Vbeta and 13 Jbeta primers. Repertoires were generated with immunoSEQ multiplex PCR, while TCRdb's copy carries only in-frame clones and drops some. This table holds about 140,000 clones, approximately 82% found once. Germline trimming cut 7 bases from V and 6 bases from J; bases unmatched to any gene: 10. The CDR3 totals 14 residues. The germline CDR1 and CDR2 sequences are MNHEY and SMNVEV (reference sequence). As regards this clone: Its cognate antigen is unknown.

Sequencing was performed on PBMCs. The chain links TRBV27 to TRBJ2-3, with TRBD2 matching 7 bases. The TCR comes from a woman aged 60-75 years in good health and CMV-seropositive. The CDR3 region is CASKRAGVVDTQYF. CDR3 nucleotides: TGTGCCAGCAAGAGGGCGGGAGTAGTGGATACGCAGTATTTT.